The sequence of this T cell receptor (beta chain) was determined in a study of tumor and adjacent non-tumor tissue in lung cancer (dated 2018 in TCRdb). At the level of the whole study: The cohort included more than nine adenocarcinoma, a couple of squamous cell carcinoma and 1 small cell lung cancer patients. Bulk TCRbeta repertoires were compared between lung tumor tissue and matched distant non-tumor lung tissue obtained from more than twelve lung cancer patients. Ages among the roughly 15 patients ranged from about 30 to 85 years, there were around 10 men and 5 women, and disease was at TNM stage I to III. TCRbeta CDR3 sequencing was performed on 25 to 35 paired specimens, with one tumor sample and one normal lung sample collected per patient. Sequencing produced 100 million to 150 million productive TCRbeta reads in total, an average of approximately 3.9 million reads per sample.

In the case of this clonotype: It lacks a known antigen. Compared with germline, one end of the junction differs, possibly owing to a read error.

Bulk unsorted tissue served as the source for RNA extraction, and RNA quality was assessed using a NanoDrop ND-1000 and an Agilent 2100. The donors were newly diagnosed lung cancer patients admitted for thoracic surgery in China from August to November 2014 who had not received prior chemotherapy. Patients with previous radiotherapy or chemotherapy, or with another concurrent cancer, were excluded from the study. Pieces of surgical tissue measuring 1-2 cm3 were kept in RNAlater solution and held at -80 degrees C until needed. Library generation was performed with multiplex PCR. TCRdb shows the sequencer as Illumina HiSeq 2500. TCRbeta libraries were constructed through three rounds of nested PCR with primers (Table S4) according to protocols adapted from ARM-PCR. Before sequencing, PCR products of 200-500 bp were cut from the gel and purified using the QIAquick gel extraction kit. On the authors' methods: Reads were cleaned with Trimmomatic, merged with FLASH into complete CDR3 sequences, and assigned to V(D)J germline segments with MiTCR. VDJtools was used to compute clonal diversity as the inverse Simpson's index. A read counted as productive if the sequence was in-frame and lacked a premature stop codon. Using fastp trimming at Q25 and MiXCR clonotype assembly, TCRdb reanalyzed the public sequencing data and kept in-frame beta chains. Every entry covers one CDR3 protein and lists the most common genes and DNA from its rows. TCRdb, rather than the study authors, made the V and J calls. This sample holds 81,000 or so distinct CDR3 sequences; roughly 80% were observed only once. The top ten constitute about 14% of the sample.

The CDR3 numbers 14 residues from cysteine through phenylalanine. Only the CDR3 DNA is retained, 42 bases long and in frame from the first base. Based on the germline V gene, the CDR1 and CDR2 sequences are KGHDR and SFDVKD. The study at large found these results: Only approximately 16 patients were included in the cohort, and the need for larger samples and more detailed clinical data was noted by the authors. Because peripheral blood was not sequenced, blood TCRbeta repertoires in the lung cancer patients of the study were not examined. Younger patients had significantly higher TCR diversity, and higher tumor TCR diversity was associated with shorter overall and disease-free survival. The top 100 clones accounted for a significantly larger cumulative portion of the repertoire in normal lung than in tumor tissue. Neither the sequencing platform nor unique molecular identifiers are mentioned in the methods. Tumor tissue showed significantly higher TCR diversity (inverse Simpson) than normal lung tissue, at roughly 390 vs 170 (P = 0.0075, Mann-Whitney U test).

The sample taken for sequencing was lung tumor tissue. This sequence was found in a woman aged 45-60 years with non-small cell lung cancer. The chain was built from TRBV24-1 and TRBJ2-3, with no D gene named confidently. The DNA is TGTGCCACCAATGATTGGCACTCAACAGATATGCAGTATTTT. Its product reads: CATNDWHSTDMQYF.